This T cell receptor (beta chain) was profiled in a study of cytomegalovirus exposure and HLA in healthy donors (dated by TCRdb to 2016 to 2017). Some background on the complete study: In an earlier analysis of several hundred of the donors, around 290 Gb of sequence data and 100 million or so unique TCR beta sequences from about 190 million T cells were reported. Around 320 gigabases of sequencing data and tens of millions of unique TCR sequences were included in an early release covering roughly 600 HLA-typed donors. The genetic ancestry cluster associated with self-reported Caucasian donors included roughly four fifths of the 350 to 500 genotyped donors. The aim of the study was to test whether cataloging public T cell receptors could identify signatures of past pathogen exposure. The T cell repertoires of 670 or so subjects were profiled by immunosequencing and related to cytomegalovirus serostatus. In addition to the first cohort of about 650 subjects, a separate validation cohort of approximately 120 different subjects was used. The study combined high-throughput TCR immunosequencing, statistical association of individual TCRs with disease status, and machine learning to predict cytomegalovirus infection status. In a later analysis, previously published TCR beta repertoires from fewer than 750 donors were re-analyzed and high-resolution HLA genotyping was added so that TCR occurrence patterns could be studied. Rather than drawing on any new phenotypic data, the later analysis identified candidate immune exposures from TCR beta sequences and the way those sequences occurred across donors. In an earlier analysis of roughly 540 of the donors, high-throughput TCR beta sequencing was used to judge whether each TCR beta V gene segment behaved as functional or pseudogenic. Donor age, sex, ethnicity and CMV serostatus were compiled alongside the repertoire data. Genome-wide SNP genotypes for about 65% of the roughly 700 donors were used in a later genetic analysis, which treated that subset as a discovery cohort. Every discovery cohort repertoire had been produced on one sequencing platform. Class I and class II HLA loci were covered by the typing at four-digit resolution. Typing coverage differed by locus: A, B, C, DRB1 and DQB1 were typed in roughly 629-630 donors, DQA1 in around 500, DPA1 in nearly 610, and DPB1 in about 450. Because of strong linkage in the cohort, four to six DR-DQ haplotypes were treated as single units for association and clustering. Among almost 400 genotyped donors of the cohort, an average of approximately 240,000 unique TCR beta nucleotide sequences were sequenced per donor, 15% to 20% of them non-productive. Summary of the overall study and its limitations: Only TCR beta chains were sequenced in this cohort, and the absence of alpha or paired-chain data limited detectable features. Specific HLA alleles were associated with 15,000 to 20,000 TCR beta sequences at a false discovery rate of 0.05 in a later analysis. A later analysis found that TCR association rates varied across HLA loci, with DRB1 alleles showing the most associated TCRs and HLA-C alleles the fewest. A few of the identified cytomegalovirus-associated TCR beta chains were confirmed in vitro to be specific for cytomegalovirus antigens. Assigning TCR associations to individual alleles was difficult when HLA alleles, especially DR and DQ, strongly co-occurred. Cytomegalovirus status was reported to be diagnosed by the classifier with high specificity and sensitivity in both the original and validation cohorts. In a later genetic analysis, fewer N-insertions in productive TCRs were reported among donors in an Asian-associated ancestry cluster than the roughly 640-donor mean. Sequencing depth was assumed to be roughly uniform across donors in the presence/absence analyses, though that assumption may not hold. Linkage disequilibrium might explain the correlated functional status among segregating V segments, but an unknown experimental factor could not be excluded. Across donors, most TCR sequences were observed very rarely, whereas some public TCRs were present in many individuals. In a later analysis, most CMV-associated TCR beta chains were found to appear HLA-restricted, with HLA associations seemingly driven largely by CMV exposure. The earlier analysis of fewer than 750 of the donors excluded some 16 rarely observed V segments, including chromosome 9 orphons, because counts were too low. Because HLA typing was unavailable for some donors at each locus, only the typed subset was used in association tests. A further reported finding was that TCR beta sequences accurately predicted the HLA-A and HLA-B alleles for most subjects in the first cohort. The authors suggested that the approach could potentially be generalized to other disease states and immunological phenotypes. CMV serostatus was the only immune exposure information available for the cohort. A total of 150 to 200 TCR beta chains were listed by the study as associated with cytomegalovirus. In an earlier analysis of around 600 of the donors, most TCR beta V segments were observed in productive rearrangements about 87% or about 30% of the time, broadly matching IMGT annotations. A later analysis found that HLA-associated TCR beta chains were more clonally expanded and had lower generation probabilities than equally common non-associated chains. A cluster of highly shared sequence variants was judged likely to represent a technical artifact of the sequencing pipeline. In a later analysis, several top co-occurrence clusters were reported to appear linked to parvovirus B19, influenza, CMV and Epstein-Barr virus. In a later genetic analysis, a missense DCLRE1C variant was associated with V-gene and J-gene trimming of TCR beta chains, and the association was replicated in an independent cohort.

This clone was counted a few times. What this receptor recognizes is not known. No base quality values were provided; no much bigger clone lies one nucleotide off. The library was obtained by the immunoSEQ multiplex PCR assay. The multiplex PCR relied on a mix of 60 forward primers for TCR Vbeta segments and 13 reverse primers for TCR Jbeta segments. The CDR3 region of rearranged TCR beta genes was amplified from genomic DNA by a multiplex PCR assay. Amplified TCR beta libraries were sequenced as 87-base-pair reads on the Illumina HiSeq System. Per the authors' processing: A later analysis tallied roughly 76 million unique TCR beta chains across the 666 repertoires, and some 12 million of those chains were shared by two or more donors. Raw reads were error-corrected and collapsed into unique sequences by a nearest-neighbor algorithm in which closely related sequences were merged to remove PCR and sequencing errors. V, D and J gene segments were assigned by aligning CDR3 sequences to IMGT reference sequences. For a sequence to be retained, a match of at least six nucleotides was required to both a V gene segment and a J gene segment. A rearrangement counted as productive if the CDR3 had no stop codons and remained in frame with V and J, and every other rearrangement counted as non-productive. Following IMGT convention, CDR3 was defined as the stretch from the second conserved V-encoded cysteine to the conserved J-encoded phenylalanine. In an earlier analysis of 550 to 650 of the donors, sequences lacking an unambiguous match to a single V gene segment were excluded. An earlier analysis of fewer than 750 of the donors classified V segments as functional when productive rearrangements were above 56.7% and as segregating when the standard deviation between donors was above 5%. A statistical classification framework was built to diagnose cytomegalovirus status from the catalog of TCR beta chain sequences. In a later analysis, V and J genes were assigned by comparing TCR nucleotide sequences against IMGT/GENE-DB human TR gene sequences. The TCRdist pipeline was used in a later analysis to assign CDR3 sequences and most-parsimonious VDJ recombination scenarios. In a later analysis, each TCR beta chain was defined by its CDR3 amino acid sequence together with its V-gene family, and reads lacking a unique V-gene family were excluded. As a way to deal with suspected cross-contamination and a sequencing artifact, a later analysis dropped 450 to 600 nucleotide sequences that were highly shared and had low generation probability. In a later analysis, a clonal expansion index for each public chain was calculated from normalized within-repertoire ranks of inferred template counts. Generation probabilities in a later analysis came from a VDJ recombination model fitted to out-of-frame rearrangements, and those results were checked against IGoR. A later analysis scored TCR-TCR, TCR-HLA and TCR-CMV co-occurrence with hypergeometric tests, applying a repertoire-size bias correction to TCR pairs. To estimate false discovery rates, a later analysis permuted the HLA or CMV assignments 20 times. A later analysis grouped co-occurring TCRs with DBSCAN, adding TCRdist sequence similarity when clustering within HLA-allele-positive subsets. Co-occurrence clustering excluded repertoires with fewer than 30,000 or more than 120,000 public chains, plus five with anomalous nucleotide sharing. In its TCRdb copy, this immuneACCESS table keeps in-frame sequences only and misses some clones. Where compared with another copy, unresolved V genes explain less than half of these, and the others have no known cause. V, J and clone size are those of that table, while D and trimming were read from the DNA. The sample table contains 150,000 to 200,000 clones; only one count was recorded for roughly 12% of them. Over 6.5% of the sample lies in the top ten.

The cohort consisted of fewer than 700 healthy bone marrow donors. All cohort members were sampled while nominally healthy, although unrecorded immune exposures were likely present. The donor was CMV seropositive and belonged to the group of 250 to 300 seropositive cohort members. A peripheral blood sample was collected from each donor, and TCR beta sequencing was performed on peripheral blood mononuclear cells. Genomic DNA extraction from the blood cell samples was performed with the Qiagen DNeasy Blood Extraction Kit. Material for sequencing was PBMCs. The clonotype was recovered from a man aged 50 to 60 in good health and CMV-seropositive.

The bases read TGTGCCAGCAGCTTAGCGACAGGGGTTGTAGAAGAAAAACTGTTTTTT. Its coded protein is CASSLATGVVEEKLFF. This chain is built from TRBV7-8 and TRBJ1-4; 8 of the junction bases match TRBD1. The CDR3 spans 16 residues, from the cysteine through the phenylalanine. The DNA shown is the 48-base CDR3, in frame from base 1. Here V drops 0 bases and J drops 8 bases, and the junction holds 8 bases not matched to any gene. The germline V gene yields SGHVS for CDR1 and FQNEAQ for CDR2.